This T cell receptor (beta chain) was found in a study of metastatic and nonmetastatic thyroid tumors (dated by TCRdb to the early 2020s). Regarding the research as a whole: Repertoires from peripheral blood and from tumor or nodule tissue samples of malignant and benign thyroid patients were compared.

V is reduced by 6 bases and J by 6 bases, leaving a spacing of 9 bases between them. CDR1 and CDR2, per the germline V gene (reference sequence), are DFQATT and SNEGSKA. The CDR3 covers 11 residues, taking in both the cysteine and the phenylalanine. Only CDR3 DNA is held: 33 bases, read in frame from base 1. None of the patients had been given any treatment before thyroid surgery. Using T-cell receptor beta sequencing, the study looked back at clinical samples from patients collected from the early 2010s to the late 2010s. The library was produced with PCR. The sample was run on an Illumina HiSeq 4000. High-throughput sequencing was used to profile the TCR beta-chain CDR3 region of each patient. The authors processed their data as follows. The researchers built a classifier to tell apart papillary thyroid cancer patients with distant metastasis, based on CDR3 differences among clinicopathological groups. The Shannon index was used to assess repertoire diversity, and the Morisita-Horn index was used to assess tumor-blood repertoire similarity. TCRdb trimmed the raw reads at Q25, called clones with MiXCR and kept productive beta chains. TCRdb's processing, not the authors', yielded these V and J calls. The table for this sample lists tens of thousands of clones; approximately 19% of them were counted only once. Around 7.2% of the sample comes from the top ten.

This clone was observed many times. Its target antigen remains unknown. Per-base quality was not reported, and no clone a single base away is much larger than it. Here is what the overall study found, with its caveats: In both blood and tumor samples, TCR beta diversity was reported to be significantly higher in malignant tumors than in benign nodules.

The rearrangement joined TRBV20-1 to TRBJ2-1; a confident D gene designation cannot be given. This TCR was recovered from a female donor with papillary thyroid cancer or a benign thyroid nodule (not recorded which). Some clones in this sample may be carry-over from other donors' samples. The material sequenced was blood. The nucleotides are TGCAGTGCGTCTAGTGCCAATGAGCAGTTCTTC. It codes for CSASSANEQFF.